What follows is one T cell receptor beta chain and its context. Antigen: not known. TCRalpha along with TCRbeta cDNA was subjected to two nested PCRs lasting roughly 17 and 9 cycles. Reanalyzing the 5' RACE reads, TCRdb keeps one entry per CDR3 protein, without DNA. Recorded for this sample: 110,000 to 150,000 distinct CDR3 sequences. This entry is derived from a study of monozygotic twins with inflammatory bowel disease. Study-level results: Relative clonotype sharing with others was diminished in IBD patients versus healthy twins, particularly with disease activity. Support for a single strong signal or clonotype associated with IBD was absent.

This CDR3 region has 12 residues. The germline gives CDR1 SQVTM, CDR2 ANQGSEA. Sequenced: blood. The origin of this receptor is a human donor with ulcerative colitis or Crohn's disease, or a healthy co-twin of an affected twin (not recorded which). The rearrangement links TRBV29-1 to TRBJ1-1; there is no DNA to check the TCRdb D call of TRBD1. The CDR3 here is CSVGGVNTEAFF.